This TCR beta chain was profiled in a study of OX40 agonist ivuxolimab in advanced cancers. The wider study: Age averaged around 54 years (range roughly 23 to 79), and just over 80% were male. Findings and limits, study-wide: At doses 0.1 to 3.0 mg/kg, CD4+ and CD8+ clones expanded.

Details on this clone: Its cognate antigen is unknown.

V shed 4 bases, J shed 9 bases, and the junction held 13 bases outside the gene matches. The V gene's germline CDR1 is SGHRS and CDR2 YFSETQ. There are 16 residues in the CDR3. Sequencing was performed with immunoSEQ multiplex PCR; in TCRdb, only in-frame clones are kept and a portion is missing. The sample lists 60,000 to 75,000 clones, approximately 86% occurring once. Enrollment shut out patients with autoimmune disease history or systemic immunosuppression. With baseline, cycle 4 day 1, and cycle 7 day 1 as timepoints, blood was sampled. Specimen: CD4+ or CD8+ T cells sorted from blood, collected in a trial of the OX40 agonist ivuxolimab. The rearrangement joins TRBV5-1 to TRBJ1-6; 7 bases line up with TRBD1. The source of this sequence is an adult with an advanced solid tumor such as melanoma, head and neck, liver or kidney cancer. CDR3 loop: CASSGGTAAVGSPLHF. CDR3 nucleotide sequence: TGCGCCAGCAGCGGCGGGACAGCTGCCGTGGGTTCACCCCTCCACTTT.